The sample holds one count of the clone carrying this T cell receptor (beta chain). Deletions cut 5 bases from V and 4 bases from J, with 13 bases between. Per the germline V gene, CDR1 is LNHDA and CDR2 is SQIVND (reference sequence). This CDR3 has 14 residues. The source of the sample is a study of cytomegalovirus exposure and HLA in healthy donors. Primers included in the PCR were 60 Vbeta and 13 Jbeta primers. Method: immunoSEQ multiplex PCR; TCRdb's copy keeps in-frame clones and lacks some. The table shows some 110,000 clones, with approximately 76% occurring only once. This receptor was obtained from a man aged 50-60 years in good health and CMV-seropositive. Material: PBMCs. V is TRBV19 and J is TRBJ2-3, with a tentative D call TRBD2 (6 bases). The CDR3 coding sequence is TGTGCCAGTAGTCCTGCCGGGGGTCCAGATACGCAGTATTTT. Its protein product is CASSPAGGPDTQYF. Variable domain in full (rest from reference TRBV19 and TRBJ2-3): DGGITQSPKYLFRKEGQNVTLSCEQNLNHDAMYWYRQDPGQGLRLIYYSQIVNDFQKGDIAEGYSVSREKKESFPLTVTSAQKNPTAFYLCASSPAGGPDTQYFGPGTRLTVL.